Included here is one TCR beta chain sequence, with context. Sequenced by immunoSEQ multiplex PCR; TCRdb stores in-frame clones only, minus some. The sample holds around 50,000 clones, approximately 89% seen once. These data belong to a study of Tregs in tolerant kidney transplant recipients. The nonmyeloablative bone marrow transplants came from related graft donors, with transient mixed chimerism. V trimming: 4 bases; J trimming: 9 bases; junction bases outside the gene matches: 16. Germline V gene sequence: CDR1 SGHNT, CDR2 YYREEE (reference sequence). CDR3 length: 17 residues. This TCR came from a human patient who received a combined kidney and bone marrow transplant. Some T cells here may be from the graft donor. The chain carries TRBV5-4 and TRBJ2-1, with 10 bases lining up with TRBD2. The source was CD8+ T cells from blood (PBMCs), collected 12 months after the transplant. The chain's CDR3 is CASSKSSGSLVVVEQFF. The CDR3 DNA reads TGTGCCAGCAGCAAATCTAGCGGGAGTTTGGTGGTGGTTGAGCAGTTCTTC.